This T cell receptor (beta chain) was recorded in a study of T-cell reconstitution after alpha-beta-depleted transplantation in children. TCRbeta library preparation incorporated unique molecular identifiers. TCRdb reprocessed the PCR reads via MiXCR and lists one record per CDR3 protein. The sample carries some 400,000 distinct CDR3 sequences, 20% recorded once. The trim removed 5 bases at V and 6 bases at J, leaving 8 bases unmatched. The CDR3 has 15 residues. The sequencing used PBMCs from the stem cell graft donor, collected from the stem cell graft. The J gene is TRBJ2-7, the V gene TRBV12-3 or TRBV12-4; 12 positions agree with TRBD2. The TCR comes from a human donor who donated a stem cell graft to a child with acute myeloid leukemia. The CDR3: CASSPRLAGDPEQYF. The CDR3 DNA is TGTGCCAGCAGTCCGCGACTAGCGGGAGACCCCGAGCAGTACTTC.